This paragraph covers one T cell receptor beta chain sequence. The CDR3 runs to 17 residues. CDR1 and CDR2 from the germline V gene are SGHRS and YFSETQ. V lost 1 base to trimming and J lost 0 bases, with 16 bases between them. These data come from a study of T cells after yellow fever vaccination. MiXCR was run by TCRdb on the 5' RACE reads, yielding one entry per CDR3 protein. The data contain 450,000 to 600,000 distinct CDR3 sequences, about a sixth of them singletons. The source was PBMCs, collected roughly 5 days after the first yellow fever vaccination. The chain carries TRBV5-1 and TRBJ1-1; perhaps TRBD1 as D (5 bases). The receptor was isolated from a young man who received the YFV17D yellow fever vaccine. The CDR3 region is CASSLTPWAGMNTEAFF. CDR3 sequence (DNA): TGCGCCAGCAGCTTGACCCCTTGGGCAGGGATGAACACTGAAGCTTTCTTT. Full variable domain (rest looked up from reference TRBV5-1 and TRBJ1-1): KAGVTQTPRYLIKTRGQQVTLSCSPISGHRSVSWYQQTPGQGLQFLFEYFSETQRNKGNFPGRFSGRQFSNSRSEMNVSTLELGDSALYLCASSLTPWAGMNTEAFFGQGTRLTVV.